The 22 T cell receptor beta chains below all came from one sample that was sequenced in a study of blood T cells in healthy people across ages. A J-beta primer mix and a sample-barcoded 5' primer were used in a second PCR of roughly 6 to 11 cycles. TCRdb re-called the 5' RACE reads through MiXCR, storing one row per CDR3 protein. The sample has fewer than 2 million distinct CDR3 sequences; about two fifths are singletons. What was sequenced was blood. The origin of the receptors is a human donor in good health.

The chain is built from TRBV7-3 and TRBJ2-7, with 9 bases that match TRBD1. The J call is doubtful: the DNA matches TRBJ2-1 better. Germline V gene sequence: CDR1 SGHTA, CDR2 FQGTGA. The CDR3 runs 16 residues. The CDR3 DNA follows: TGTGCCAGCAGCCCCCTCCCCAATACAGGGGGCGACGAGCAGTTCTTC. Its protein product is CASSPLPNTGGDEQFF.

Only a few counts were recorded for this clonotype. The genes are TRBV9 and TRBJ2-5; 9 bases are shared with TRBD1. CDR1 and CDR2 from the germline V gene are SGDLS and YYNGEE. The CDR3 runs to 14 residues. V lost 4 bases to trimming and J lost 7 bases; unmatched junction nucleotides: 8. The CDR3 sequence is CASSLRQGERTQYF. CDR3 coding DNA: TGTGCCAGCAGCTTACGACAGGGGGAGAGGACCCAGTACTTC.

CDR3 nucleotide sequence: TGTGCCAGCAGTTACTCGGACGGGCACCAAGAGACCCAGTACTTC. Protein: CASSYSDGHQETQYF. The chain couples TRBV6-5 to TRBJ2-5, with D unclear. CDR3 length: 15 amino acids. V was cut by 0 bases and J by 0 bases, with 8 bases left in between. Germline-derived CDR1 and CDR2 are MNHEY and SVGAGI.

The V and J genes are TRBV20-1 and TRBJ2-1; D is possibly TRBD2 (5 bases). Trimming shortened V by 6 bases and J by 1 base, and 13 bases separated the two germline ends. The CDR3 has 14 residues. CDR1 is DFQATT and CDR2 is SNEGSKA in the germline V gene (reference sequence). CDR3: CSAPDFSSYNEQFF. For the CDR3, the DNA is TGCAGTGCCCCGGACTTCTCATCCTACAATGAGCAGTTCTTC.

This clonotype was recorded once. Being one base from a much bigger clone, this may be a read error. The conserved closing phenylalanine or tryptophan is absent in this CDR3, likely reflecting a read error. The chain couples TRBV12-3 or TRBV12-4 to TRBJ2-1; D may be TRBD1 (6 bases). The V end was cut by 0 bases, the J end by 6 bases, with 21 bases between. There are 18 residues in the CDR3. The CDR3 nucleotides are TGTGCCAGCAGTTTAGCTGAAGTAGCACAGGGCAGAGGCAATGAGCAGTTCTGC. This gives the protein CASSLAEVAQGRGNEQFC.

This clonotype appeared many times. The chain's CDR3 is CSVAYRGRNNEQFF. CDR3 coding DNA: TGCAGCGTTGCTTACAGGGGGCGAAACAATGAGCAGTTCTTC. The chain uses TRBV29-1 and TRBJ2-1; 9 bases fit TRBD1. The CDR3 length is 14 residues. Germline V gene lookup returns CDR1 SQVTM and CDR2 ANQGSEA. V lost 4 bases, J lost 5 bases, and 6 bases stayed unmatched.

The gene calls are TRBV28 and TRBJ2-1, with TRBD1 matching 7 bases. This CDR3 is 14 amino acids long. CDR1 and CDR2 from the germline V gene are MDHEN and SYDVKM. The ends lost 2 bases at V and 7 bases at J; junction bases unmatched: 5. CDR3 in amino acids: CASSLKGAKNEQFF. The CDR3 DNA reads TGTGCCAGCAGTTTAAAGGGGGCTAAGAATGAGCAGTTCTTC. The full variable domain, its missing parts supplied by reference TRBV28 and TRBJ2-1, is DVKVTQSSRYLVKRTGEKVFLECVQDMDHENMFWYRQDPGLGLRLIYFSYDVKMKEKGDIPEGYSVSREKKERFSLILESASTNQTSMYLCASSLKGAKNEQFFGPGTRLTVL.

The V and J genes are TRBV7-2 and TRBJ2-1, with 12 bases that match TRBD2. Trimming at V came to 1 base and at J to 11 bases, leaving 6 bases not matched to a gene. CDR3 length: 15 amino acids. Germline assignment: CDR1 SGHTA and CDR2 FQGNSA. The CDR3 nucleotides read TGTGCCAGCAGCTTAGTCCCTAGCGGGGGGGGTCAGCAGTTCTTC. Protein sequence: CASSLVPSGGGQQFF.

This clonotype was seen repeatedly, ten times or more. This sequence joins TRBV29-1 and TRBJ2-5; 7 bases fit TRBD1. Trimming took 7 bases from V and 7 from J; bases not matched to a gene: 6. The CDR3 is 11 residues long. Germline assignment: CDR1 SQVTM and CDR2 ANQGSEA. CDR3 nucleotides: TGCAGCGGGGGGACAGCTTTGACCCAGTACTTC. Amino acid sequence: CSGGTALTQYF.

The chain couples TRBV5-1 to TRBJ2-7; 7 nucleotides match TRBD1. The CDR3 is 14 residues long. J gave up 0 bases and V 3 bases, and 3 bases lay outside the gene matches. The germline CDR1 and CDR2 sequences are SGHRS and YFSETQ. CDR3 coding DNA: TGCGCCAGCAGCTGGGGGACAGACTCCTACGAGCAGTACTTC. Its translation is CASSWGTDSYEQYF.

This clonotype was counted a few times. The chain combines TRBV11-3 with TRBJ2-5; TRBD2 agrees at 9 bases. The end of the DNA aligns better with TRBJ2-7, so the J call may be wrong. This CDR3 spans 14 amino acids. Germline V gives CDR1 SGHNT, CDR2 YENEEA. CDR3 residues: CASSQAGGSVEQYF. The CDR3 DNA follows: TGTGCCAGCAGCCAAGCGGGGGGATCAGTCGAGCAGTACTTC.

V is TRBV2 and J is TRBJ2-5; maybe TRBD1 (6 bases). The DNA matches TRBJ2-7 better at its end, which makes the J call doubtful. The CDR3 loop spans 13 amino acids. Germline V CDR1 and CDR2: SNHLY, FYNNEI. Here the CDR3 reads CASAHGQHYEQYF. DNA for the CDR3: TGTGCCAGCGCTCATGGACAGCACTACGAGCAGTACTTC.

J is TRBJ1-2 and V is TRBV29-1, with D unresolved. The CDR3 is made up of 13 amino acids. Germline V gene data show CDR1 as SQVTM and CDR2 as ANQGSEA. Trimming pared 0 bases from V and 8 bases from J, leaving 13 bases between. The CDR3 nucleotides read TGCAGCGTTGAAGATCGGCTCGCCCGAGGCTACACCTTC. Its protein product is CSVEDRLARGYTF.

The CDR3 sequence is CSVGWGEAFF. In DNA, the CDR3 is TGCAGCGTTGGATGGGGGGAAGCTTTCTTT. This sequence joins TRBV29-1 and TRBJ1-1; maybe TRBD1 (5 bases). V was trimmed by 4 bases and J by 8 bases, leaving 8 bases between them. The CDR3 is made up of 10 amino acids. Germline CDR1 and CDR2: SQVTM and ANQGSEA. The full variable domain, in which reference TRBV29-1 and TRBJ1-1 provide the parts outside the CDR3, is SAVISQKPSRDICQRGTSLTIQCQVDSQVTMMFWYRQQPGQSLTLIATANQGSEATYESGFVIDKFPISRPNLTFSTLTVSNMSPEDSSIYLCSVGWGEAFFGQGTRLTVV.

This clonotype was seen only a few times. The chain carries TRBV5-1 and TRBJ2-6; 7 nucleotides match TRBD1. Germline V gene lookup returns CDR1 SGHRS and CDR2 YFSETQ. J was trimmed by 1 base and V by 4 bases; bases with no gene match: 8. The CDR3 sequence is 17 residues long. In nucleotides, the CDR3 is TGCGCCAGCAGCCCCCGGGACAGTGCGTCTGGGGCCAACGTCCTGACTTTC. Its translation is CASSPRDSASGANVLTF.

The CDR3 protein is CASSLAGVSLNEKLFF. The CDR3 nucleotides read TGTGCCAGCAGCTTGGCCGGGGTCAGTCTTAATGAAAAACTGTTTTTT. V usage is TRBV5-5 and J usage is TRBJ1-4, with D hard to call. This CDR3 is 16 amino acids long. CDR1 and CDR2 (germline): SGHKS, YYEKEE (reference sequence). Trimming took off 0 bases at V and 4 bases at J, with 13 bases between the two ends.

The rearrangement uses TRBV5-4 and TRBJ2-1; 11 positions agree with TRBD2. Trimming removed 0 bases from V and 9 bases from J; junction bases left unmatched: 8. The CDR3 is 16 amino acids. The germline V gene encodes CDR1 SGHNT and CDR2 YYREEE (reference sequence). CDR3 residues: CASSLGGLAGGGEQFF. The CDR3 bases are TGTGCCAGCAGCTTGGGGGGGCTAGCGGGGGGAGGTGAGCAGTTCTTC. Filled out from reference TRBV5-4 and TRBJ2-1, the complete variable domain reads ETGVTQSPTHLIKTRGQQVTLRCSSQSGHNTVSWYQQALGQGPQFIFQYYREEENGRGNFPPRFSGLQFPNYSSELNVNALELDDSALYLCASSLGGLAGGGEQFFGPGTRLTVL.

This clonotype was detected only a few times. A much more abundant neighbour one base away suggests this may be a read error. V is TRBV20-1 and J is TRBJ1-1, with D possibly being TRBD1 (6 bases). The germline gives CDR1 DFQATT, CDR2 SNEGSKA (reference sequence). The CDR3 length is 11 residues. The CDR3 reads CRAGGGPGAFF. The DNA of the CDR3 is TGCAGGGCCGGGGGGGGGCCCGGAGCTTTCTTT.

CDR3 DNA: TGTGCCAGCAGTTACAATCCGGGTTACGAGCAGTTCTTC. This gives the protein CASSYNPGYEQFF. J is TRBJ2-1 and V is TRBV6-2 or TRBV6-3; D is ambiguous. The length of the CDR3 is 13 residues. Between the trimmed V and J ends, which lost 2 bases and 10 bases, there was a span of 12 bases. Germline CDR1 MNHEY, CDR2 SVGEGT.

Only a few counts were recorded for this clonotype. J is TRBJ2-7 and V is TRBV7-9; 9 bases fit TRBD2. The CDR3 consists of 14 residues. J was trimmed by 5 bases and V by 5 bases; bases with no gene match: 7. Germline CDR1 is SEHNR and CDR2 is FQNEAQ (reference sequence). The chain's CDR3 is CASSPGTSFDEQYF. CDR3 bases: TGTGCCAGCAGCCCCGGGACTAGCTTCGACGAGCAGTACTTC.

As for this clonotype: One end of the junction does not line up with germline, which may come from a read error. The J gene is TRBJ2-1, the V gene TRBV20-1; TRBD1 matches at 7 bases. Germline loops: CDR1 DFQATT, CDR2 SNEGSKA (reference sequence). CDR3 length: 16 residues. The CDR3 bases are TGCAGTGTTAGAACAGGGGACCCTATATTCTACAATGAGCAGTTCTTC. Its protein is CSVRTGDPIFYNEQFF.

The genes are TRBV7-2 and TRBJ1-4; D not certain. V shed 6 bases and J shed 10 bases, with 12 bases lying between them. The CDR3 extends over 12 amino acids. Germline assignment: CDR1 SGHTA and CDR2 FQGNSA. The CDR3 loop reads CASRYREGKLFF. Here the CDR3 DNA reads TGTGCCAGCAGATATAGGGAAGGAAAACTGTTTTTT. Full variable domain (missing parts from reference TRBV7-2 and TRBJ1-4): GAGVSQSPSNKVTEKGKDVELRCDPISGHTALYWYRQSLGQGLEFLIYFQGNSAPDKSGLPSDRFSAERTGGSVSTLTIQRTQQEDSAVYLCASRYREGKLFFGSGTQLSVL.